This entry features one T cell receptor beta chain sequence. Its antigen remains unidentified. Using immunoSEQ multiplex PCR, the repertoire was profiled, and TCRdb retains in-frame clones only, with some absent. The sample contains about 190,000 clones, around 86% of which appear only once. While the first cohort had around 700 subjects, the donors belonged to the separate validation cohort of more than 95 subjects. This CDR3 has 18 amino acids. The junction had 10 bases not matched to a gene; V was cut back by 4 bases and J by 0 bases. Looked up from germline, CDR1 is SGHRS and CDR2 is YFSETQ. These data come from a study of cytomegalovirus exposure and HLA in healthy donors. General study results and limits: The authors enumerated 164 TCR beta chains as linked to cytomegalovirus. The majority of TCR sequences were rare, yet some public TCRs appeared in many donors. A few CMV-associated chains were confirmed in vitro to be specific for CMV antigens.

The rearrangement uses TRBV5-1 and TRBJ2-1, with 10 bases fitting TRBD2. This receptor was taken from a woman aged 18-35 years in good health and CMV-seronegative. Sequencing was done on a sample of PBMCs. The CDR3 bases are TGCGCCAGCAGCCCCGGTCTAGCGGGGGCCCTCTCCTACAATGAGCAGTTCTTC. This codes for CASSPGLAGALSYNEQFF.